The 26 T cell receptor beta chains below come from one sample, sequenced in a study of blood T cell repertoires in COVID-19 (dated by TCRdb to 2020 to 2021). Libraries were made using the immunoSEQ multiplex PCR assay. TCRdb limited this immuneACCESS table to in-frame rearrangements with V and J called. A share of clones is missing; checked studies link under half to unresolved V genes, and the rest is unexplained. In this sample the table shows 84,000 or so clones, around four fifths of which occur a single time. The ten largest clones add up to around 10% of the sample. The source material was peripheral blood. All receptors derive from a man in his sixties or seventies with acute or convalescent COVID-19.

CDR3 DNA: TGTGCCAGCAGCTGGCAGGGGGGCCGAACAGATACGCAGTATTTT. This encodes CASSWQGGRTDTQYF. This sequence joins TRBV7-9 and TRBJ2-3; a possible D gene is TRBD1 (7 bases). Germline CDR1 is SEHNR and CDR2 is FQNEAQ (reference sequence). The CDR3 length is 15 residues. With 4 bases removed from V and 3 bases from J, the gap between germline ends came to 14 bases.

Of note for this clone: The same CDR3 can be traced to other DNA sequences in this sample. The rearrangement links TRBV19 to TRBJ2-1, with 12 bases that match TRBD2. Losses at the gene ends were 0 bases for V and 5 bases for J; bases not matched to a gene: 5. This CDR3 contains 17 residues. Germline-derived CDR1 and CDR2 are LNHDA and SQIVND (reference sequence). The CDR3 loop reads CASSIDLLAGGDNEQFF. The DNA of the CDR3 is TGTGCCAGTAGTATAGATCTACTAGCGGGGGGTGACAATGAGCAGTTCTTC.

The chain couples TRBV2 to TRBJ2-5, with D perhaps matching TRBD1 (5 bases). The ends were cut back, 6 bases at V and 4 bases at J, with 12 bases in the middle. The CDR3 totals 13 residues. Germline V gives CDR1 SNHLY, CDR2 FYNNEI. The CDR3 spells CASRKGARETQYF. CDR3 coding DNA: TGTGCCAGCAGGAAAGGGGCGAGAGAGACCCAGTACTTC.

This clone has only a few counts. The chain has TRBV9 and TRBJ2-2; D possibly corresponds to TRBD1 (6 bases). Germline CDR1 SGDLS, CDR2 YYNGEE. This CDR3 spans 15 amino acids. Trimming stripped 0 bases from V and 4 bases from J, with 10 bases between. The CDR3 loop is CASSVAGAPTGELFF. The CDR3 DNA sequence: TGTGCCAGCAGCGTAGCAGGGGCGCCCACCGGGGAGCTGTTTTTT.

This sequence joins TRBV2 and TRBJ1-5, with a possible D match to TRBD1 (6 bases). V lost 6 bases, J lost 2 bases, and 14 bases lay in between. The V gene's germline CDR1 is SNHLY and CDR2 FYNNEI. CDR3 length: 15 residues. CDR3 coding DNA: TGTGCCAGCAGCCAACAGGGAAGGGGCAATCAGCCCCAGCATTTT. This codes for CASSQQGRGNQPQHF.

This clone was counted between two and nine times. This chain uses TRBV19 with TRBJ1-3; the D gene is possibly TRBD1 (6 bases). The germline V gene has CDR1 LNHDA and CDR2 SQIVND (reference sequence). The CDR3 is 18 amino acids. The V and J ends lost 0 bases and 0 bases respectively, with 15 bases between them. The CDR3 sequence is CASSIDTGQLSSGNTIYF. Written as DNA, the CDR3 is TGTGCCAGTAGTATAGATACCGGACAGCTCAGCTCTGGAAACACCATATATTTT.

The chain links TRBV4-1 to TRBJ1-3; 7 bases are a match to TRBD1. Losses at the gene ends were 0 bases for V and 3 bases for J; bases not matched to a gene: 8. The germline V gene encodes CDR1 MGHRA and CDR2 YSYEKL. This CDR3 is built from 17 residues. CDR3 coding DNA: TGCGCCAGCAGCCAAGATCCCCCAGGGGGATTTGGAAACACCATATATTTT. Encoded protein: CASSQDPPGGFGNTIYF.

The chain uses TRBV13 and TRBJ2-2, with D unresolved. V lost 10 bases to trimming and J lost 6 bases, with 9 bases between them. There are 11 residues in the CDR3. From germline, CDR1 is PRHDT and CDR2 FYEKMQ (reference sequence). CDR3 in amino acids: CATTRSGELFF. In DNA form, the CDR3 reads TGTGCCACTACGAGATCCGGGGAGCTGTTTTTT.

This rearrangement joins TRBV19 to TRBJ2-4; 8 positions match TRBD1. CDR3 length: 13 amino acids. The V gene end was trimmed by 4 bases and the J gene end by 6 bases; junction bases not matched to a gene: 2. From germline, CDR1 is LNHDA and CDR2 SQIVND (reference sequence). The CDR3 region has the DNA TGTGCCAGTAGTAGGGGACAGGTAAACATTCAGTACTTC. Amino acid sequence: CASSRGQVNIQYF.

The chain combines TRBV5-1 with TRBJ2-1; 8 bases match TRBD1. The CDR3 is made up of 14 amino acids. Germline V gene sequence: CDR1 SGHRS, CDR2 YFSETQ. After removal of 0 bases from V and 8 bases from J, the junction contained 4 bases not matched to a gene. CDR3 nucleotide sequence: TGCGCCAGCAGCTTGGGGACAGGGTGGGATGAGCAGTTCTTC. As protein: CASSLGTGWDEQFF.

The genes are TRBV19 and TRBJ1-4; D is perhaps TRBD1 (5 bases). CDR3 length: 14 residues. Looked up from germline, CDR1 is LNHDA and CDR2 is SQIVND (reference sequence). Between the trimmed V and J ends, which lost 10 bases and 5 bases, there was a span of 17 bases. CDR3 coding DNA: TGTGCCACTGGCCCGGGACTGCGAAATGAAAAACTGTTTTTT. Amino acid sequence: CATGPGLRNEKLFF.

The gene calls are TRBV24-1 and TRBJ2-2, with 8 bases aligning to TRBD2. The CDR3 is 15 residues long. J lost 5 bases, V lost 6 bases, and 7 bases had no gene match. Looked up from germline, CDR1 is KGHDR and CDR2 is SFDVKD. The CDR3 DNA sequence: TGTGCCACCAGTCCCAGCGGGGGAGGGACCGGGGAGCTGTTTTTT. It codes for CATSPSGGGTGELFF.

This chain links TRBV9 with TRBJ1-1; D uncertain. Germline V gene lookup returns CDR1 SGDLS and CDR2 YYNGEE. CDR3 length equals 14 residues. V lost 2 bases to trimming and J lost 1 base, with 9 bases between them. The CDR3 region is CASSVAEWNTEAFF. CDR3 nucleotides: TGTGCCAGCAGCGTGGCGGAATGGAACACTGAAGCTTTCTTT. The full variable domain, rest sourced from reference TRBV9 and TRBJ1-1, is DSGVTQTPKHLITATGQRVTLRCSPRSGDLSVYWYQQSLDQGLQFLIQYYNGEERAKGNILERFSAQQFPDLHSELNLSSLELGDSALYFCASSVAEWNTEAFFGQGTRLTVV.

This clone was seen only a few times. CDR3 region: CASSQGAGVQETQYF. The CDR3 nucleotides are TGTGCCAGCAGCCAAGGAGCGGGGGTCCAAGAGACCCAGTACTTC. The chain uses TRBV4-2 and TRBJ2-5; the match to TRBD2 covers 8 bases. V was pared by 1 base and J by 1 base, with 2 bases of the junction left unmatched. The CDR3 spans 15 residues. Germline values: CDR1 LGHNA, CDR2 YNFKEQ.

This chain connects TRBV10-1 to TRBJ1-2, with TRBD1 as a possible D gene (5 bases). This CDR3 is built from 16 residues. The germline V gene has CDR1 WNHNN and CDR2 SYGVQD (reference sequence). Trimming removed 8 bases at V and 3 bases at J, with 22 bases between. As DNA, the CDR3 is TGCGCCAGCGCCCAGAGGACAACCGAAGTGGACTATGGCTACACCTTC. Its protein product is CASAQRTTEVDYGYTF.

The J gene is TRBJ2-5, the V gene TRBV10-3; D uncertain. V was trimmed by 10 bases and J by 3 bases, leaving 9 bases between them. Germline loops: CDR1 ENHRY, CDR2 SYGVKD. The CDR3 loop spans 11 amino acids. As DNA, the CDR3 is TGTGCCACCCAGGCAAAAGAGACCCAGTACTTC. It translates to CATQAKETQYF.

This clone was picked up one time. This chain joins TRBV15 and TRBJ2-5; 7 bases map to TRBD1. The trim removed 4 bases at V and 9 bases at J, leaving 8 bases unmatched. CDR1 and CDR2 (germline): LNHNV, YYDKDF (reference sequence). This CDR3 comprises 13 residues. The CDR3 loop reads CATSKGAPAAQYF. The CDR3 region has the DNA TGTGCCACCAGCAAGGGGGCTCCGGCGGCCCAGTACTTC.

This clone came up many times. The rearrangement joins TRBV12-3 or TRBV12-4 to TRBJ1-2; 8 bases are shared with TRBD1. Trimming removed 5 bases from V and 7 bases from J; junction bases left unmatched: 6. The CDR3 totals 13 residues. The CDR3: CASSGQGGGGYTF. DNA of the CDR3: TGTGCCAGCAGTGGACAGGGAGGGGGTGGCTACACCTTC.

This sequence joins TRBV3-1 (or the pseudogene TRBV3-2) and TRBJ2-5; 9 bases match TRBD1. V was clipped by 0 bases and J by 12 bases; unmatched bases: 11. The CDR3 has 15 amino acids. Germline CDR1 reads LGHDT; CDR2 reads YNNKEL (reference sequence). In DNA, the CDR3 is TGTGCCAGCAGCCAAGAGATCACACTACAGGGGGCAAAGTACTTC. Protein: CASSQEITLQGAKYF.

A single count supports this clone. The chain employs TRBV7-9 and TRBJ2-3; D is possibly TRBD2 (5 bases). This CDR3 contains 15 residues. Looked up from germline, CDR1 is SEHNR and CDR2 is FQNEAQ (reference sequence). V was clipped by 9 bases and J by 6 bases, with 22 bases between them. Here the CDR3 DNA reads TGTGCCAGTAGTAGCGAAGTGTTTATCTGGGATACGCAGTATTTT. As protein: CASSSEVFIWDTQYF.

The count of this clone is one. V is TRBV5-1 and J is TRBJ2-7, with a weak D call TRBD1 (6 bases). V dropped 0 bases and J dropped 1 base, with 11 bases sitting between them. The germline CDR1 and CDR2 sequences are SGHRS and YFSETQ. The CDR3 has 15 residues. The CDR3, as DNA: TGCGCCAGCAGCTTGGAGTCAGGGGCTTCCTACGAGCAGTACTTC. This translates into CASSLESGASYEQYF.

This clone was seen only a few times. This chain links TRBV6-5 with TRBJ1-1, with TRBD1 matching over 8 bases. Germline trimming cut 0 bases from V and 0 bases from J; bases unmatched to any gene: 3. CDR1 MNHEY and CDR2 SVGAGI come from the germline V gene. The CDR3 is 16 residues long. CDR3 amino acids: CASSYSPDRVNTEAFF. CDR3 bases: TGTGCCAGCAGTTACTCACCGGACAGGGTGAACACTGAAGCTTTCTTT.

There are a few counts of this clone. This chain uses TRBV7-9 with TRBJ2-1; D perhaps matches TRBD2 (5 bases). The germline CDR1 and CDR2 sequences are SEHNR and FQNEAQ (reference sequence). Trimming took off 1 base at V and 5 bases at J, with 9 bases between the two ends. The CDR3 is 14 amino acids. DNA for the CDR3: TGTGCCAGCAGCTTAGGAGCGACTAACAATGAGCAGTTCTTC. Protein: CASSLGATNNEQFF.

The chain links TRBV4-1 to TRBJ2-1, with unresolved D. This CDR3 has 16 amino acids. V lost 0 bases and J lost 2, with 11 bases in between. Germline V CDR1 and CDR2: MGHRA, YSYEKL. The DNA for the CDR3 is TGCGCCAGCAGCCAAGATCAACAGAGACCCTACAATGAGCAGTTCTTC. This codes for CASSQDQQRPYNEQFF.

The rearrangement links TRBV28 to TRBJ1-2, with D hard to call. In germline, CDR1 is MDHEN, CDR2 SYDVKM. The V gene lost 1 base and the J gene lost 1 base, with 10 bases spanning the gap. The length of the CDR3 is 15 residues. The DNA of the CDR3 is TGTGCCAGCAGTTTATCGCGGCAGATTAACTATGGCTACACCTTC. This encodes CASSLSRQINYGYTF.

The chain carries TRBV24-1 and TRBJ2-5; TRBD1 agrees at 9 bases. This CDR3 region has 17 residues. Germline-derived CDR1 and CDR2 are KGHDR and SFDVKD. Trimming removed 9 bases from V and 4 bases from J; junction bases left unmatched: 17. CDR3 in amino acids: CATGWTAGQGRRETQYF. CDR3 nucleotides: TGTGCCACCGGTTGGACCGCGGGACAGGGAAGGAGAGAGACCCAGTACTTC.